The source of this T cell receptor (beta chain) is a study of early T cells in non-severe SARS-CoV-2 infection. In the study overall: Bulk RNA from unsorted whole blood was sequenced; chains were unpaired.

General study results and limits: VDJdb-based matching was biased toward anti-spike CD8 responses and missed private and CD4 specificities.

This clonotype turned up a few times. The antigen remains undetermined. The TCR library protocol was used to attach unique molecular identifiers. These identifiers were attached to individual cDNA molecules. Using its own MiXCR run on the 5' RACE reads, TCRdb lists one record per CDR3 protein. This sample carries about 97,000 distinct CDR3 sequences, approximately 14% of them seen once, and the ten largest clones take roughly 6.2%. The CDR3 totals 16 residues. Germline V CDR1 and CDR2: SNHLY, FYNNEI. J was trimmed by 4 bases and V by 5 bases; bases with no gene match: 9. The V call is TRBV2, the J call TRBJ2-5; 11 bases agree with TRBD2. The specimen sequenced was whole blood. The source of this sequence is an adult who was a healthcare worker with PCR-confirmed SARS-CoV-2 infection or an uninfected control (not recorded which). The CDR3 nucleotides are TGTGCCAGCAGTCGGAATAGCGGGAGGGCCACAGAGACCCAGTACTTC. It encodes CASSRNSGRATETQYF.